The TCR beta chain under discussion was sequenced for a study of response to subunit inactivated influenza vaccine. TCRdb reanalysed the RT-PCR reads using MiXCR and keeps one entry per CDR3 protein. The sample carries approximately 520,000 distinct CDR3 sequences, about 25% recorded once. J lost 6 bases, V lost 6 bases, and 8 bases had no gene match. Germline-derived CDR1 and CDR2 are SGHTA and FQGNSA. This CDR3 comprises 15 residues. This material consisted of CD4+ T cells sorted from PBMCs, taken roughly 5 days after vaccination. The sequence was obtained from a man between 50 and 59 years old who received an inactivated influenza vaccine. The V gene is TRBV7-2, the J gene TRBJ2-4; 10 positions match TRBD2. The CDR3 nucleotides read TGTGCCAGCAGTATGAGCGGGGGGGCCGGAAACATTCAGTACTTC. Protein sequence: CASSMSGGAGNIQYF.